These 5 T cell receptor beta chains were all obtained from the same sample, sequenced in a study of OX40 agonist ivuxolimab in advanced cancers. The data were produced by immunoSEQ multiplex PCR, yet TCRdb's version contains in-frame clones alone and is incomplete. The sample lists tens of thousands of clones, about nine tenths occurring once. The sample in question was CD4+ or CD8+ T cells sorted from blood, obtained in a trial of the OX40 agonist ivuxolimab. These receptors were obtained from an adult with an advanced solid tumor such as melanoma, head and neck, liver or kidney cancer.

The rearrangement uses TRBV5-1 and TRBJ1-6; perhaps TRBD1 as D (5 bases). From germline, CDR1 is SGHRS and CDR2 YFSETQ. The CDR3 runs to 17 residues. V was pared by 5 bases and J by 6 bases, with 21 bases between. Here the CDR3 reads CASRDRPPIGGNSPLHF. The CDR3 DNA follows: TGCGCCAGCAGAGACCGGCCTCCCATTGGGGGTAATTCACCCCTCCACTTT.

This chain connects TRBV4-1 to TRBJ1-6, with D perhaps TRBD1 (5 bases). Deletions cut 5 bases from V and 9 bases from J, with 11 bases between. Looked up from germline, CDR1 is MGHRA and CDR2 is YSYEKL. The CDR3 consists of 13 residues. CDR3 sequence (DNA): TGCGCCAGCAGCGCCCGGGGGGGTTCACCCCTCCACTTT. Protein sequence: CASSARGGSPLHF.

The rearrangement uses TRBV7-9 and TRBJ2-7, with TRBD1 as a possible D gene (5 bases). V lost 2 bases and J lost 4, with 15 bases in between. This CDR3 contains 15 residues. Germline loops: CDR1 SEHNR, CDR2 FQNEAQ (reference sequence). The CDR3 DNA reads TGTGCCAGCAGCTTATGGGGCAGAGAAATATACGAGCAGTACTTC. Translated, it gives CASSLWGREIYEQYF.

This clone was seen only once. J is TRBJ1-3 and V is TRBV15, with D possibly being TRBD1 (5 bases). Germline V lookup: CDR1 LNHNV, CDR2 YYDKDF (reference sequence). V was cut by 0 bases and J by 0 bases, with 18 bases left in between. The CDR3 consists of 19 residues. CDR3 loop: CATSRERDALITSGNTIYF. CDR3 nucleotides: TGTGCCACCAGCAGAGAGAGGGACGCGCTTATAACCTCTGGAAACACCATATATTTT.

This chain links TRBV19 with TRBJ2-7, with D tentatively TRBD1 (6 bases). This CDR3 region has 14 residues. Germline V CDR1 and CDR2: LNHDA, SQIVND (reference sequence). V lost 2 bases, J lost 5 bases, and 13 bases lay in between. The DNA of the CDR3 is TGTGCCAGTAGTATAAGGCAGGGGTTAGACGAGCAGTACTTC. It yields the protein CASSIRQGLDEQYF.